This paragraph covers one TCR beta chain sequence. This sample was taken from a study of blood T cell repertoires in COVID-19. Study overall: Acute and convalescent COVID-19 samples came from the United States, Italy and Spain. The analysed material was cDNA or gDNA that came from T cells, B-cell-depleted T cells, or PBMCs.

Authors' methods: The assay estimated nucleated cells by amplifying reference gene primers. Generated by immunoSEQ multiplex PCR, the TCRdb table keeps only in-frame clones and is missing some. The V and J calls and clone size come from that table; D and trimming were worked out from the DNA. The profile shows around 42,000 clones, around 90% of them singletons. Trimming cost V 4 bases and J 4 bases, with 17 bases left between them. Germline lookup yields CDR1 MNHEY and CDR2 SVGEGT. The CDR3 runs 16 residues. The J gene is TRBJ1-5, the V gene TRBV6-2 or TRBV6-3; D is perhaps TRBD1 (5 bases). This receptor was identified in a man aged 50 to 60 with active COVID-19. Sequenced material: peripheral blood. The CDR3 DNA is TGTGCCAGCAGTTTCTTTACAGGCGGTACTAATCAGCCCCAGCATTTT. Translation: CASSFFTGGTNQPQHF.